This is a list of T cell receptor beta chains from one sample in a study of shared clonotypes between healthy human individuals. Profiled with immunoSEQ multiplex PCR; TCRdb holds only in-frame clones, not every one. Of hundreds of thousands of clones listed, more than 70% were seen once; the top ten hold around 1.8%. The specimen was memory CD4+ T cells sorted from blood. The origin of the receptors is a woman aged 25 to 45 in good health. The CDR3 runs from the conserved cysteine through the conserved F or W. Clone size, where shown, is once, few, many, or a class for clones that have expanded.

TRBV11-2	TRBJ2-7	.	CASSSRTGGSYYEQYF
TRBV28	TRBJ1-6	.	CASRTGQNNSPLHF
TRBV14	TRBJ2-1	few	CASSQAWSGMGKFF
TRBV2	TRBJ2-7	.	CAAGGVVRLAGPYEQYF
TRBV7-9	TRBJ2-7	few	CASSRSAGEFSSPYEQYF
TRBV28	TRBJ2-5	.	CASSSPVAGGRETQYF
TRBV6-5	TRBJ1-5	.	CASSYSYDPDNQPQHF
TRBV30	TRBJ2-6	.	CAWQVGTRNSGANVLTF
TRBV6-5	TRBJ1-5	.	CASSPQRRENQPQHF
TRBV25-1	TRBJ2-7	.	CASSEGDNSYEQYF
TRBV6-6	TRBJ1-1	.	CASSIRTTVVTAFF
TRBV6-5	TRBJ1-4	many	CASSSGVGGDEKLFF
TRBV25-1	TRBJ2-1	.	CASSEYRTGLNEQFF
TRBV6-1	TRBJ2-3	.	CAIPYSGTDTQYF